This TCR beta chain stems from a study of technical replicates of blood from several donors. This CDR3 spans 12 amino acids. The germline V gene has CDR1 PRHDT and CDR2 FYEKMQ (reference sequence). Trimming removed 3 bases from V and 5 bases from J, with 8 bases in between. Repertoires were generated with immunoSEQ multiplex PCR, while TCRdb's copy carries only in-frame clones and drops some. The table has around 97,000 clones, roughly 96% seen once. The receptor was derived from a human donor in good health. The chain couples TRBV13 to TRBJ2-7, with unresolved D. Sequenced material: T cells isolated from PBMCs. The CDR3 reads CASSFGSHEQYF. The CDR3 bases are TGTGCCAGCAGCTTCGGGTCCCACGAGCAGTACTTC.